The 12 T cell receptor beta chains in this list originate from one sample, sequenced in a study of cytomegalovirus exposure and HLA in healthy donors. Primers: 60 Vbeta forward and 13 Jbeta reverse. The table came from immunoSEQ multiplex PCR; TCRdb's copy has only in-frame clones and leaves some out. Seen in this sample are around 76,000 clones; the ten most common clones hold 1.4% to 1.5%. Sequencing was carried out using PBMCs. These receptors were collected from a woman aged 55-70 years in good health and CMV-seronegative.

This chain uses TRBV5-1 with TRBJ2-5; 7 positions agree with TRBD2. Judging by the DNA end, TRBJ2-7 fits better; the J call may be wrong. The germline V gene encodes CDR1 SGHRS and CDR2 YFSETQ. CDR3 length: 16 amino acids. CDR3 amino acids: CASAWASGRSSYEQYF. The CDR3 DNA is TGCGCCAGCGCCTGGGCTAGCGGAAGGAGCTCCTACGAGCAGTACTTC.

This chain links TRBV10-3 with TRBJ2-1; 9 bases agree with TRBD1. There are 14 residues in the CDR3. Germline loops: CDR1 ENHRY, CDR2 SYGVKD. Trimming cost V 11 bases and J 7 bases; bases outside gene matches: 12. CDR3 residues: CAEQGAQGGNEQFF. CDR3 nucleotides: TGTGCCGAACAGGGGGCGCAGGGGGGTAATGAGCAGTTCTTC.

The chain combines TRBV5-1 with TRBJ1-1, with D maybe TRBD1 (6 bases). There are 12 residues in the CDR3. V was shortened by 5 bases and J by 7 bases, with 12 bases between the two germline ends. CDR1 SGHRS and CDR2 YFSETQ come from the germline V gene. The CDR3 loop reads CASRPGTREAFF. The CDR3 bases are TGCGCCAGCAGACCCGGGACACGTGAAGCTTTCTTT.

The chain links TRBV9 to TRBJ2-3; 13 nucleotides line up with TRBD2. After removal of 2 bases from V and 4 bases from J, the junction contained 16 bases not matched to a gene. CDR1 is SGDLS, CDR2 YYNGEE, per germline. The CDR3 sequence is 20 residues long. CDR3: CASSVRTSGRESSGADTQYF. The CDR3 DNA sequence: TGTGCCAGCAGCGTGCGGACTAGCGGGAGAGAATCAAGTGGTGCAGATACGCAGTATTTT.

V usage is TRBV19 and J usage is TRBJ1-5; TRBD1 aligns across 9 bases. The germline V gene encodes CDR1 LNHDA and CDR2 SQIVND (reference sequence). This CDR3 contains 17 residues. V gave up 4 bases and J gave up 1 base; unmatched junction bases: 8. The CDR3 coding sequence is TGTGCCAGTAGTACCAATACAGGGGGCTCCAGCAATCAGCCCCAGCATTTT. It is translated as CASSTNTGGSSNQPQHF.

The chain combines TRBV7-9 with TRBJ1-3; TRBD1 might be the D (5 bases). This CDR3 has 14 amino acids. Looked up from germline, CDR1 is SEHNR and CDR2 is FQNEAQ (reference sequence). V lost 6 bases, J lost 2 bases, and 11 bases lay in between. The CDR3 nucleotides are TGTGCCAGCAGGTTGGGGCCCACTGGAAACACCATATATTTT. Translated: CASRLGPTGNTIYF.

This chain uses TRBV7-2 with TRBJ1-3; D is uncertain. V was pared by 0 bases and J by 4 bases, with 13 bases between. The germline CDR1 and CDR2 sequences are SGHTA and FQGNSA. This CDR3 contains 16 residues. The CDR3 region is CASSLASPSRGNTIYF. The CDR3 DNA sequence: TGTGCCAGCAGCTTAGCGTCCCCCTCGAGGGGAAACACCATATATTTT. Variable domain in full (rest from reference TRBV7-2 and TRBJ1-3): GAGVSQSPSNKVTEKGKDVELRCDPISGHTALYWYRQSLGQGLEFLIYFQGNSAPDKSGLPSDRFSAERTGGSVSTLTIQRTQQEDSAVYLCASSLASPSRGNTIYFGEGSWLTVV.

This chain connects TRBV2 to TRBJ1-4; D is perhaps TRBD1 (6 bases). CDR1 is SNHLY and CDR2 is FYNNEI in the germline V gene. The V end was cut by 4 bases, the J end by 5 bases, with 11 bases between. This CDR3 is 14 amino acids long. DNA for the CDR3: TGTGCCAGCAGTGCCAGGGGAGCAAATGAAAAACTGTTTTTT. Amino acids: CASSARGANEKLFF. The full variable domain, its missing parts supplied by reference TRBV2 and TRBJ1-4, is EPEVTQTPSHQVTQMGQEVILRCVPISNHLYFYWYRQILGQKVEFLVSFYNNEISEKSEIFDDQFSVERPDGSNFTLKIRSTKLEDSAMYFCASSARGANEKLFFGSGTQLSVL.

V is TRBV4-2 and J is TRBJ2-2, with 9 nucleotides matching TRBD2. CDR1 is LGHNA, CDR2 YNFKEQ, per germline. Unmatched junction bases numbered 7, after V lost 0 bases and J lost 5 bases. This CDR3 contains 17 residues. CDR3 amino acids: CASSQEVLAGRTGELFF. DNA of the CDR3: TGTGCCAGCAGCCAAGAAGTGCTAGCGGGACGGACCGGGGAGCTGTTTTTT.

The rearrangement links TRBV5-1 to TRBJ2-1, with D perhaps TRBD2 (6 bases). V was shortened by 0 bases and J by 5 bases, with 12 bases between the two germline ends. The CDR3 is made up of 15 amino acids. Germline V gene sequence: CDR1 SGHRS, CDR2 YFSETQ. The CDR3 DNA reads as TGCGCCAGCAGCTTGGGGTCACGGGAGAACAATGAGCAGTTCTTC. Its translation is CASSLGSRENNEQFF.

The chain links TRBV5-5 to TRBJ1-2; possible D gene TRBD1, 5 bases. Trimming shortened V by 4 bases and J by 8 bases, and 21 bases separated the two germline ends. Germline CDR1 SGHKS, CDR2 YYEKEE (reference sequence). This CDR3 comprises 15 residues. CDR3 sequence: CASSGGNLHKGGYTF. The CDR3 DNA sequence: TGTGCCAGCAGCGGGGGGAACCTCCACAAGGGGGGCTACACCTTC.

The V gene is TRBV29-1, the J gene TRBJ2-1, with a tentative D call TRBD2 (6 bases). The CDR3 has 16 amino acids. Deletions cut 4 bases from V and 8 bases from J, with 24 bases between. Looked up from germline, CDR1 is SQVTM and CDR2 is ANQGSEA. The DNA of the CDR3 is TGCAGCGTTGGGAGTAGCACCAAAGCCTGGGGGGATGAGCAGTTCTTC. Encoded protein: CSVGSSTKAWGDEQFF.